What follows is one TCR beta chain and its context. This clonotype was recorded many times. The antigen it recognizes is unknown. Base quality data are lacking; no much larger clone is found one base away. The data belong to a study of Graves' ophthalmopathy and Graves' hyperthyroidism (dated by TCRdb to the late 2010s). About the study as a whole: Peripheral blood samples were taken at the time of initial diagnosis, before any treatment was given. To tell Graves' ophthalmopathy apart from Graves' hyperthyroidism, and to predict which patients would progress to ophthalmopathy, the study relied on TCR beta repertoire signatures. In total, under 150 blood samples were TCR-sequenced: approximately 40 ophthalmopathy, 80 or so hyperthyroidism and approximately 17 hyperthyroidism-to-ophthalmopathy patients. To explore V-J signatures distinguishing ophthalmopathy from hyperthyroidism, a discovery set of roughly 100 patients (fewer than 45 ophthalmopathy, 55 to 60 stable hyperthyroidism) was enrolled. For independent validation, a separate cohort was made up of 18 hyperthyroidism patients plus 17 patients who later progressed from hyperthyroidism to ophthalmopathy. In roughly 6 hyperthyroidism patients, the T-cell repertoires found in thyroid tissue were compared with those found in blood. Once sampling was done, hyperthyroidism patients were given methimazole at a starting dose of 30 mg daily, while ophthalmopathy patients were given high-dose intravenous methylprednisolone. For training and testing, the 80 to 100 patients in the discovery cohort were randomly divided in a 7:3 ratio. Overall results and qualifications from the work: In cross-validation, the 13-signature model distinguished ophthalmopathy from stable hyperthyroidism with approximately 90% sensitivity and about 84% specificity, and in the test set the corresponding values were around 80% and 75%. Most of the expanded thyroid clonotypes with a frequency above 0.001 were also detected in blood, and it was suggested that the thyroid immune response may be reflected by blood repertoires. In validation, the model predicted ophthalmopathy progression with about 71% sensitivity and roughly 78% specificity; roughly 12 predicted patients were CT-confirmed with GO in a median of approximately 6.5 months. No statistical method was used to set the sample size in advance, and the investigators knew which group each participant was assigned to.

Hyperthyroidism was considered stable if no progression to ophthalmopathy occurred within 18 months of follow-up. Hyperthyroidism patients were newly diagnosed, with disease duration under 2 months, and aged 18 to 65 years. Patients with other autoimmune diseases, uncontrolled infections, pregnancy or lactation were excluded. Clinical symptoms, serum thyroxine, TRAb, thyroid ultrasound and orbital computed tomography formed the basis of the diagnosis. PBMCs were isolated from about 9.1 ml of fresh peripheral blood by Ficoll-Paque density gradient centrifugation. Trizol reagent was used to extract the total RNA, and its quality was then checked on an Agilent 2100 Bioanalyzer. For repertoire sequencing, TCR beta CDR3 regions were amplified from RNA transcripts. A first-round RT-PCR used HTBI primers with the Qiagen OneStep RT-PCR kit, followed by a second-round multiplex PCR, size selection and purification. Libraries were sequenced on an Illumina HiSeq2000 using paired-end 100 bp reads. In the authors' own workflow: Reads were processed with SOAPnuke, discarding reads with adapters, uncalled bases, mean Phred below 15, or no exact constant-primer or identifier match. COPE v1.2.5 was used to merge high-quality paired reads. Each unique nucleotide sequence was defined as a clonotype, and clonotypes were aligned to IMGT TRB V, D and J references with MiTCR v1.1. Only V-J combinations with frequency above 0.0001 were analysed, covering more than 99% of repertoires. For each V-J combination, a TCR clonal expansion and chaos score was defined as the ratio of F50 clonal expansion to chaos observed in the TCRdist matrix. Welch's t-statistics and random forest were used to reduce features to 13 V-J combinations, which were fed into a naive Bayes classifier. Thyroid-blood repertoire similarity was quantified with the Morisita-Horn index. The public reads were reanalyzed by TCRdb: fastp trimming at Q25, MiXCR alignment, in-frame beta chains only. Rows with one shared CDR3 protein collapse into an entry with the most common genes and DNA. The V and J calls were not made by the authors but by TCRdb's processing. The sample contains 680,000 or so distinct CDR3 sequences, 22% of them found a single time. The ten top clones hold more than 5.5% of the sample.

V lost 6 bases and J lost 3 bases, and the count of bases not matched to a germline gene is 13. From its cysteine to its phenylalanine, the CDR3 spans 16 amino acids. This entry keeps only the CDR3 DNA: 48 bases, framed from base 1. The receptor comes from a woman younger than 35 with stable Graves' hyperthyroidism. Some clones in this sample may be carry-over from other donors' samples. Donor details come from another sample of the same person, matched by shared clones. The chain is assembled from TRBV12-3 or TRBV12-4 and TRBJ2-5; 7 bases in between match TRBD2. Material for sequencing was peripheral blood. DNA sequence: TGTGCCAGCAGAGGGTTAGAAAACGGGGGGAAAGAGACCCAGTACTTC. Its protein reads: CASRGLENGGKETQYF.